The 18 T cell receptor beta chains below were found in one sample sequenced in a study of beta chain features in type 1 diabetes (dated by TCRdb to 2016 to 2019). Library prep was done by the immunoSEQ multiplex PCR assay. The High Capacity cDNA Reverse Transcription Kit was used to reverse transcribe all of the isolated RNA, meaning that expressed TCRB transcripts were what got sequenced. Here the immuneACCESS table is served through TCRdb, limited to in-frame sequences with V and J called. Missing clones are a known gap in these copies; in checked studies unresolved V genes cover under half, and the rest lacks a known reason. This sample holds 500,000 to 700,000 clones; roughly 15% were observed only once. The ten most abundant clones make up about 0.097% of the sample. Sequenced material: naive CD4+ T cells from blood. This sample's cell subset or site label indicates: true naive CD4+ T cells. These receptor sequences come from a man between 18 and 29 years old in good health.

This clone was detected only a few times. The chain combines TRBV5-6 with TRBJ2-7; 15 nucleotides align to TRBD2. Germline loops: CDR1 SGHDT, CDR2 YYEEEE. The trim removed 2 bases at V and 5 bases at J, leaving 5 bases unmatched. The CDR3 sequence is 16 residues long. CDR3 residues: CASSFRTSGRADEQYF. CDR3 nucleotide sequence: TGTGCCAGCAGCTTCCGGACTAGCGGGAGGGCCGACGAGCAGTACTTC.

The chain uses TRBV11-2 and TRBJ2-5; tentatively, D is TRBD1 (7 bases). CDR3 length: 13 residues. Germline V gene sequence: CDR1 SGHAT, CDR2 FQNNGV. V lost 5 bases to trimming and J lost 5 bases, with 12 bases between them. This CDR3 is CASSPQGRETQYF. The CDR3 bases are TGTGCCAGCAGCCCACAGGGGAGGGAGACCCAGTACTTC.

The chain employs TRBV9 and TRBJ2-2; TRBD1 matches at 9 bases. Germline CDR1 is SGDLS and CDR2 is YYNGEE. V lost 0 bases and J lost 7; bases outside the gene matches: 7. The CDR3 has 16 amino acids. The CDR3 DNA sequence: TGTGCCAGCAGCGTAGGGACAGGGGCGGGAAGCGGGGAGCTGTTTTTT. It specifies CASSVGTGAGSGELFF.

This clone was picked up a small number of times. The rearrangement uses TRBV6-1 and TRBJ2-5, with 7 bases lining up with TRBD2. The CDR3 length is 14 residues. CDR1 and CDR2 (germline): MNHNS, SASEGT. Trimming cost V 7 bases and J 0 bases; bases outside gene matches: 5. The CDR3: CASIWGGNQETQYF. The CDR3, as DNA: TGTGCCAGCATCTGGGGGGGGAACCAAGAGACCCAGTACTTC.

This clone was seen a handful of times. The sample contains more than one DNA sequence encoding this CDR3. V gene TRBV5-1 combines with J gene TRBJ2-1; 7 bases are a match to TRBD2. The junction had 4 bases not matched to a gene; V was cut back by 0 bases and J by 4 bases. Germline CDR1 SGHRS, CDR2 YFSETQ. CDR3 length equals 15 residues. As DNA, the CDR3 is TGCGCCAGCAGCTTGGGCCTAGCGGCTTACAATGAGCAGTTCTTC. This codes for CASSLGLAAYNEQFF.

The gene calls are TRBV9 and TRBJ2-2; the D gene is possibly TRBD1 (5 bases). The germline CDR1 and CDR2 sequences are SGDLS and YYNGEE. The CDR3 loop spans 15 amino acids. V lost 2 bases and J lost 0, with 8 bases in between. CDR3 DNA: TGTGCCAGCAGCGTCCAGGGAACGAACACCGGGGAGCTGTTTTTT. It yields the protein CASSVQGTNTGELFF. The whole variable domain, filled in from reference TRBV9 and TRBJ2-2, reads DSGVTQTPKHLITATGQRVTLRCSPRSGDLSVYWYQQSLDQGLQFLIQYYNGEERAKGNILERFSAQQFPDLHSELNLSSLELGDSALYFCASSVQGTNTGELFFGEGSRLTVL.

The V gene is TRBV4-3, the J gene TRBJ2-1; D not resolved. This CDR3 region has 13 residues. With 0 bases removed from V and 6 bases from J, the gap between germline ends came to 6 bases. CDR1 is LGHNA and CDR2 is YSLEER in the germline V gene. In DNA form, the CDR3 reads TGCGCCAGCAGCCAAGACCTAGTCAATGAGCAGTTCTTC. It yields the protein CASSQDLVNEQFF.

This clone has only a few counts. The chain recombines TRBV7-2 with TRBJ1-2; D is undetermined. The CDR3 runs to 14 residues. V was pared by 1 base and J by 3 bases, with 9 bases between. Germline V gene sequence: CDR1 SGHTA, CDR2 FQGNSA. The CDR3 sequence: CASSLVPGYYGYTF. The CDR3 DNA sequence: TGTGCCAGCAGCTTAGTTCCGGGATACTATGGCTACACCTTC.

The chain is built from TRBV2 and TRBJ1-6, with 7 bases identical to TRBD1. Trimming cost V 7 bases and J 15 bases; bases outside gene matches: 21. CDR3 length: 16 amino acids. Germline V gives CDR1 SNHLY, CDR2 FYNNEI. This CDR3 reads CASTRTLRDRSNFLHF. Here the CDR3 DNA reads TGTGCCAGCACCCGGACGCTCCGGGACAGATCGAACTTCCTCCACTTT.

This rearrangement joins TRBV5-6 to TRBJ2-3; maybe TRBD1 (7 bases). Trimming took off 10 bases at V and 6 bases at J, with 21 bases between the two ends. The CDR3 sequence is 14 residues long. CDR1 is SGHDT and CDR2 is YYEEEE in the germline V gene. CDR3 DNA: TGTGCCGGGAGGCGCAGGGGGTATACGGATACGCAGTATTTT. This codes for CAGRRRGYTDTQYF.

The chain has TRBV29-1 and TRBJ1-3, with D hard to call. V lost 4 bases, J lost 0 bases, and 7 bases lay in between. The CDR3 sequence is 13 residues long. CDR1 is SQVTM and CDR2 is ANQGSEA in the germline V gene. The DNA of the CDR3 is TGCAGCGTTGCAAAGAGCTCTGGAAACACCATATATTTT. This encodes CSVAKSSGNTIYF.

The chain recombines TRBV9 with TRBJ2-3; 11 positions agree with TRBD2. Trimming took 4 bases from V and 2 from J; bases not matched to a gene: 3. CDR1 is SGDLS, CDR2 YYNGEE, per germline. The CDR3 is made up of 15 amino acids. The CDR3 loop is CASSFSGGVTDTQYF. The CDR3 region has the DNA TGTGCCAGCAGCTTTAGCGGGGGGGTCACAGATACGCAGTATTTT.

Concerning this clone: One end of the junction does not line up with germline, which may come from a read error. This chain joins TRBV9 and TRBJ2-5, with 8 bases matching TRBD1. The V gene's germline CDR1 is SGDLS and CDR2 YYNGEE. The CDR3 loop spans 16 amino acids. This CDR3 is CASSVATGARQGTQYF. The CDR3 DNA reads TGTGCCAGCAGCGTAGCGACAGGGGCCCGCCAAGGGACCCAGTACTTC.

This clone has only a few counts. The genes are TRBV15 and TRBJ1-2; D is possibly TRBD1 (6 bases). Trimming shortened V by 3 bases and J by 6 bases, and 17 bases separated the two germline ends. Germline values: CDR1 LNHNV, CDR2 YYDKDF (reference sequence). The CDR3 consists of 15 residues. The CDR3 is CATSRALQGLDGYTF. For the CDR3, the DNA is TGTGCCACCAGCAGGGCCTTACAGGGTCTTGATGGCTACACCTTC.

This clone was detected only a few times. V is TRBV5-1 and J is TRBJ2-2; no definite D call. V lost 3 bases, J lost 0 bases, and 6 bases lay in between. Germline CDR1 reads SGHRS; CDR2 reads YFSETQ. The CDR3 spans 14 residues. CDR3 bases: TGCGCCAGCAGCTCGGCCCCGAACACCGGGGAGCTGTTTTTT. This sequence encodes CASSSAPNTGELFF.

Regarding this clone: Relative to the germline gene, one junction end is altered; a read error may explain this. The V call is TRBV7-7, the J call TRBJ2-3; TRBD2 matches 8 bases. From germline, CDR1 is SSHAT and CDR2 FNYEAQ (reference sequence). The CDR3 sequence is 14 residues long. The CDR3 region is CASSPGLEADTQYF. The CDR3 DNA follows: TGTGCTAGCAGCCCGGGACTAGAGGCAGATACGCAGTATTTT. The entire variable domain, with the rest obtained from reference TRBV7-7 and TRBJ2-3, is as follows: GAGVSQSPRYKVTKRGQDVTLRCDPISSHATLYWYQQALGQGPEFLTYFNYEAQPDKSGLPSDRFSAERPEGSISTLTIQRTEQRDSAMYRCASSPGLEADTQYFGPGTRLTVL.

Here the CDR3 reads CASSSRTSGYNEQFF. The CDR3 DNA sequence: TGTGCCAGCAGTTCCAGGACTAGCGGCTACAATGAGCAGTTCTTC. The chain combines TRBV6-6 with TRBJ2-1; 10 positions agree with TRBD2. Germline assignment: CDR1 MNHNY and CDR2 SVGAGI (reference sequence). The CDR3 loop spans 15 amino acids. The V segment lost 4 bases and the J segment 3 bases; nucleotides outside the gene matches: 3.

This clone was counted only a few times. The gene calls are TRBV2 and TRBJ2-7; D is ambiguous. The V end lost 2 bases, the J end lost 4 bases, and 12 bases lay between the germline ends. Germline V gives CDR1 SNHLY, CDR2 FYNNEI. This CDR3 spans 14 amino acids. DNA for the CDR3: TGTGCCAGCAGTGAACAAGGCATTGGGTACGAGCAGTACTTC. It specifies CASSEQGIGYEQYF.